This TCR beta chain was captured by sequencing in a study of identical twins. This CDR3 spans 14 amino acids. CDR1 is LNHDA and CDR2 is SQIVND in the germline V gene (reference sequence). The V and J ends lost 7 bases and 4 bases, in that order; junction bases with no gene match: 8. TCRdb used MiXCR to reprocess the 5' RACE reads, holding one entry per CDR3 protein. In the table there are about 700,000 distinct CDR3 sequences, 5.5% to 6.5% of which are singletons. The source of this sequence is a man younger than 35 in good health. This chain connects TRBV19 to TRBJ1-1; 8 bases are a match to TRBD1. The sequencing input was naive T cells sorted from blood. CDR3 DNA sequence: TGTGCCAGTATGAAAGACAGGGGAGGCACTGAAGCTTTCTTT. Its protein is CASMKDRGGTEAFF.